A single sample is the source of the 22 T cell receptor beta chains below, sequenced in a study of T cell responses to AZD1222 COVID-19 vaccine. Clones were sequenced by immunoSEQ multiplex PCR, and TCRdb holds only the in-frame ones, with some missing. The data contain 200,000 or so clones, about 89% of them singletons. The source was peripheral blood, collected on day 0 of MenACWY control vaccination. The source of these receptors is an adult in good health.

This CDR3 is CASSLAQGPSTDTQYF. CDR3 sequence (DNA): TGCGCCAGCAGCTTGGCACAGGGGCCTAGCACAGATACGCAGTATTTT. The rearrangement joins TRBV5-1 to TRBJ2-3, with 7 bases that match TRBD1. V shed 0 bases, J shed 0 bases, and the junction held 4 bases outside the gene matches. The CDR3 is made up of 16 amino acids. Germline V gene data show CDR1 as SGHRS and CDR2 as YFSETQ.

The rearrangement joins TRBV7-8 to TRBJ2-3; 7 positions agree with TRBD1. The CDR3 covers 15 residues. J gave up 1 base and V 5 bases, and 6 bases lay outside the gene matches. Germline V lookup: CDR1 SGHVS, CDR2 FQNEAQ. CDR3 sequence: CASSVRDSRTDTQYF. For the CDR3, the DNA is TGTGCCAGCAGCGTCCGGGACAGCCGCACAGATACGCAGTATTTT.

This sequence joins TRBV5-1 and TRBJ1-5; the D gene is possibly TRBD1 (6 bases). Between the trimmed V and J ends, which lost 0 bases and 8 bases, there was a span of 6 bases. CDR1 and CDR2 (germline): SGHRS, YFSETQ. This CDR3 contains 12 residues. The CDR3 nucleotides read TGCGCCAGCAGCTTGGAGGGGGAGCCCCAGCATTTT. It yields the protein CASSLEGEPQHF.

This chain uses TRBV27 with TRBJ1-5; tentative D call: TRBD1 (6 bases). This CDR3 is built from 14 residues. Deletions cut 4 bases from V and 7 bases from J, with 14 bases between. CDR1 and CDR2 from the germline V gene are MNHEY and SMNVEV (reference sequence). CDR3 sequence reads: CASSSTGLRQPQHF. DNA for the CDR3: TGTGCCAGCAGTTCGACAGGTTTAAGACAGCCCCAGCATTTT.

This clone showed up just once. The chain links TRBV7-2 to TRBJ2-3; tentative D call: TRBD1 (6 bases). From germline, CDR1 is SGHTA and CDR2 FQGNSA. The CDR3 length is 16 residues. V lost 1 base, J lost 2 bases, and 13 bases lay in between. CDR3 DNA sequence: TGTGCCAGCAGCTTAGGTGACAGGCTTTCCACAGATACGCAGTATTTT. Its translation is CASSLGDRLSTDTQYF.

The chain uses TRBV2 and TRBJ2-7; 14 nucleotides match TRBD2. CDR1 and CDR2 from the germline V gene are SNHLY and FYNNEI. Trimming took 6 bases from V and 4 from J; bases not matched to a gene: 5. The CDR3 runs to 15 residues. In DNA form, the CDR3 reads TGTGCCAGCAGAGCCGGGACTAGCGGGAGTTACGAGCAGTACTTC. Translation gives CASRAGTSGSYEQYF.

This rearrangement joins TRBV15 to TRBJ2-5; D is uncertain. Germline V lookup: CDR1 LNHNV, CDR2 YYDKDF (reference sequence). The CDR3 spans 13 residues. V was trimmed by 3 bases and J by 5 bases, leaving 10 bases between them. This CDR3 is CATSSRVRETQYF. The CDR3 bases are TGTGCCACCAGCAGTCGGGTAAGGGAGACCCAGTACTTC.

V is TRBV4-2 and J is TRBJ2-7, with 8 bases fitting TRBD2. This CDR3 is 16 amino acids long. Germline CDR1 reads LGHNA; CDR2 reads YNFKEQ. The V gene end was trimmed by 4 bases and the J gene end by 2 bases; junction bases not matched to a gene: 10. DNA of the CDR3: TGTGCCAGCAGCCCGATCCATAGCGGGACCGCCTACGAGCAGTACTTC. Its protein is CASSPIHSGTAYEQYF.

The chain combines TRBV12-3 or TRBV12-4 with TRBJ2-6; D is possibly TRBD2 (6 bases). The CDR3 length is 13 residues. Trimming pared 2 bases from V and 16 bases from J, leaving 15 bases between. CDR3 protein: CASSLSWSGRLTF. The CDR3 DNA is TGTGCCAGCAGTTTATCCTGGTCTGGGAGGCTGACTTTC.

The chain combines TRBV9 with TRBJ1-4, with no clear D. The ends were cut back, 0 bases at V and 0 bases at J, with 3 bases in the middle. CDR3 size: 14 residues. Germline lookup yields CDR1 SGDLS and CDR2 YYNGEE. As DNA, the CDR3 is TGTGCCAGCAGCGTAGGCGCAACTAATGAAAAACTGTTTTTT. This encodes CASSVGATNEKLFF.

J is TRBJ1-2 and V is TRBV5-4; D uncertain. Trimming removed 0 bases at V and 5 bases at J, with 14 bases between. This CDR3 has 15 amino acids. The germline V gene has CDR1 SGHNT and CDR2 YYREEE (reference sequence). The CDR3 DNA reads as TGTGCCAGCAGCTTGGCGGCAGGCCCGGGGTATGGCTACACCTTC. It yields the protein CASSLAAGPGYGYTF.

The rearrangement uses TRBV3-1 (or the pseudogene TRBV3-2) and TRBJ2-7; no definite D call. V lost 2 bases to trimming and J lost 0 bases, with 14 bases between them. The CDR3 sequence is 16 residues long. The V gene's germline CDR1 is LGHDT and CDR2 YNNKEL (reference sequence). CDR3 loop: CASSQLAGKSSYEQYF. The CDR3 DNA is TGTGCCAGCAGCCAATTAGCTGGGAAGAGCTCCTACGAGCAGTACTTC.

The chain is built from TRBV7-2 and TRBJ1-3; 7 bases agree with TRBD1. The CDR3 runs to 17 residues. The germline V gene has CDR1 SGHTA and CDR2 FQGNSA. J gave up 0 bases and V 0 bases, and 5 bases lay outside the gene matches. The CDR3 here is CASSLARGDSSGNTIYF. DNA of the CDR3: TGTGCCAGCAGCTTAGCGAGGGGGGACAGCTCTGGAAACACCATATATTTT.

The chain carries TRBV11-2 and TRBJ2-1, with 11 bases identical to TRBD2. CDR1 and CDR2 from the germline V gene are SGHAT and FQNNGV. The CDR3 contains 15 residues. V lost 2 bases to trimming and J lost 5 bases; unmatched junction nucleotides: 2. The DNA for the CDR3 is TGTGCCAGCAGCTTACTGACTAGCGGGAACAATGAGCAGTTCTTC. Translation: CASSLLTSGNNEQFF. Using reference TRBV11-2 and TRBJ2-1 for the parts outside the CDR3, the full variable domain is EAGVAQSPRYKIIEKRQSVAFWCNPISGHATLYWYQQILGQGPKLLIQFQNNGVVDDSQLPKDRFSAERLKGVDSTLKIQPAKLEDSAVYLCASSLLTSGNNEQFFGPGTRLTVL.

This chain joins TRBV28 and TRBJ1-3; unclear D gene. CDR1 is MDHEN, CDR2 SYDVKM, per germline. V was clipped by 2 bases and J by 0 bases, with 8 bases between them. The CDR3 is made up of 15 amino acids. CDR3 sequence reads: CASSLGTLSGNTIYF. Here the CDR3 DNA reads TGTGCCAGCAGTTTAGGCACACTCTCTGGAAACACCATATATTTT. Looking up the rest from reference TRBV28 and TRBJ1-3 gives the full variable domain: DVKVTQSSRYLVKRTGEKVFLECVQDMDHENMFWYRQDPGLGLRLIYFSYDVKMKEKGDIPEGYSVSREKKERFSLILESASTNQTSMYLCASSLGTLSGNTIYFGEGSWLTVV.

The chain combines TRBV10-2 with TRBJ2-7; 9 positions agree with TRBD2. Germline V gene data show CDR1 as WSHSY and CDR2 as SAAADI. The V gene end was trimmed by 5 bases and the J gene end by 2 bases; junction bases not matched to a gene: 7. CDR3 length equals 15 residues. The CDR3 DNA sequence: TGCGCCAGCAGTAGTAGCGGGAGTGGGGCCTACGAGCAGTACTTC. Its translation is CASSSSGSGAYEQYF.

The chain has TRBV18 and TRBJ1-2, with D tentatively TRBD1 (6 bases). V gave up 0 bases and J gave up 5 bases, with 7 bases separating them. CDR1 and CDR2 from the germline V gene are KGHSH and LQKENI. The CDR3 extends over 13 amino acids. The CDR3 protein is CASSPPGGYGYTF. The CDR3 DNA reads TGTGCCAGCTCACCACCAGGGGGGTATGGCTACACCTTC.

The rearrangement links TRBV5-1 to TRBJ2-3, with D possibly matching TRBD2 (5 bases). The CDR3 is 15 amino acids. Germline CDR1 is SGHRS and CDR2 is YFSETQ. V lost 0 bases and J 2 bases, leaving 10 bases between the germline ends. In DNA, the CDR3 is TGCGCCAGCAGCTTGGATACTAGTGTCACAGATACGCAGTATTTT. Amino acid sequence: CASSLDTSVTDTQYF.

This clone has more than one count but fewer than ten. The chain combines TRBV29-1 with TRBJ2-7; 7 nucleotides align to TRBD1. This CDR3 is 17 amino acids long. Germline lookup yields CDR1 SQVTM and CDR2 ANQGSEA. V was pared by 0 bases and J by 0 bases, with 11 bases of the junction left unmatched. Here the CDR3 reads CSVEDRARGDSSYEQYF. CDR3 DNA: TGCAGCGTTGAAGATCGAGCGCGAGGGGACAGCTCCTACGAGCAGTACTTC.

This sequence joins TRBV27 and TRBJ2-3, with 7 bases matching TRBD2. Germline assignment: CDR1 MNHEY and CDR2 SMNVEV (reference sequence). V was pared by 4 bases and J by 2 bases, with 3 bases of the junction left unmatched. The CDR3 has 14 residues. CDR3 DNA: TGTGCCAGCAGTTCAAAGCGGGACACAGATACGCAGTATTTT. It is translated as CASSSKRDTDTQYF.

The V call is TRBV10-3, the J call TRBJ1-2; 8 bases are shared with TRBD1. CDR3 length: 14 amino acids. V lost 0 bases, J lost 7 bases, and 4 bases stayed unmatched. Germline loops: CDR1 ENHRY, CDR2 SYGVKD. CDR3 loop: CAISESDRGLGYTF. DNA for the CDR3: TGTGCCATCAGTGAGTCTGACAGGGGTCTTGGCTACACCTTC.

As DNA, the CDR3 is TGTGCCAGCAATTCCGGGACTAGCAATGACGAGCAGTACTTC. Encoded protein: CASNSGTSNDEQYF. The chain combines TRBV6-6 with TRBJ2-7; 9 nucleotides align to TRBD2. The length of the CDR3 is 14 residues. Per germline, CDR1 MNHNY and CDR2 SVGAGI (reference sequence). Germline trimming cut 7 bases from V and 5 bases from J; bases unmatched to any gene: 9.